Shown below are 32 T cell receptor beta chains from a single sample sequenced in a study of CD8 T cells in ankylosing spondylitis. One entry per CDR3 protein results from TCRdb running MiXCR on the 5' RACE reads. The sample records roughly 250,000 distinct CDR3 sequences, around 9.2% being singletons. Sequenced: blood, either unsorted or a sorted T cell fraction (not recorded which). Source of these receptors: a male donor with ankylosing spondylitis or in good health (not recorded which).

This clonotype was counted at least ten times. The chain uses TRBV15 and TRBJ2-3; D call uncertain. The length of the CDR3 is 15 residues. V gave up 0 bases and J gave up 6 bases, with 13 bases separating them. Per the germline V gene, CDR1 is LNHNV and CDR2 is YYDKDF (reference sequence). The CDR3 nucleotides read TGTGCCACCAGCAGAGAGGCGAGGTGGGCGGATACGCAGTATTTT. Translated, it gives CATSREARWADTQYF.

This clonotype was recorded at least ten times. This rearrangement joins TRBV20-1 to TRBJ2-1; no reliable D call. Trimming pared 6 bases from V and 8 bases from J, leaving 11 bases between. Germline assignment: CDR1 DFQATT and CDR2 SNEGSKA (reference sequence). This CDR3 comprises 11 residues. CDR3 sequence reads: CSALKRHEQFF. Written as DNA, the CDR3 is TGCAGTGCCCTTAAGCGTCATGAGCAGTTCTTC.

This clonotype was counted a few times. This sequence joins TRBV10-3 and TRBJ1-3; D is unclear. V lost 5 bases, J lost 1 base, and 12 bases lay in between. The CDR3 is made up of 15 amino acids. Germline V gene lookup returns CDR1 ENHRY and CDR2 SYGVKD. The CDR3 DNA reads TGTGCCATCAGTCTAACAACGGGATCTGGAAACACCATATATTTT. Its translation: CAISLTTGSGNTIYF.

This clonotype has at least ten counts. V is TRBV12-3 or TRBV12-4 and J is TRBJ1-6; D gene ambiguous. The CDR3 covers 14 residues. V was pared by 4 bases and J by 2 bases, with 6 bases between. For the CDR3, the DNA is TGTGCCAGCAGTTCCGGGACCTATAATTCACCCCTCCACTTT. Its protein is CASSSGTYNSPLHF.

This clonotype was observed many times. The rearrangement joins TRBV12-3 or TRBV12-4 to TRBJ2-1, with D possibly being TRBD2 (6 bases). Trimming removed 1 base from V and 1 base from J, with 8 bases in between. The CDR3 extends over 15 amino acids. The DNA of the CDR3 is TGTGCCAGCAGTTTAGACGGGGGATCCTACAATGAGCAGTTCTTC. Its translation is CASSLDGGSYNEQFF.

This clonotype came up many times. V usage is TRBV9 and J usage is TRBJ1-3; D is possibly TRBD1 (5 bases). The CDR3 has 16 amino acids. The ends were cut back, 4 bases at V and 0 bases at J, with 14 bases in the middle. Germline CDR1 and CDR2: SGDLS and YYNGEE. CDR3 nucleotides: TGTGCCAGCAGCCCCCGACCGGACAACTCTGGAAACACCATATATTTT. It codes for CASSPRPDNSGNTIYF.

This clonotype occurred many times. The V call is TRBV6-2 or TRBV6-3, the J call TRBJ2-1, with D uncertain. The CDR3 totals 15 residues. Germline assignment: CDR1 MNHEY and CDR2 SVGEGT. V shed 8 bases and J shed 0 bases, with 14 bases lying between them. The CDR3 reads CASGRALSSYNEQFF. DNA for the CDR3: TGTGCCAGCGGCCGGGCGTTGAGCTCCTACAATGAGCAGTTCTTC.

This chain connects TRBV3-1 to TRBJ1-2; a possible D gene is TRBD1 (6 bases). This CDR3 comprises 12 residues. CDR1 and CDR2 from the germline V gene are LGHDT and YNNKEL (reference sequence). Trimming cost V 8 bases and J 7 bases, with 14 bases left between them. As DNA, the CDR3 is TGTGCCAGCGTGGGGGCGGAGGGTGGCTACACCTTC. Translating it yields CASVGAEGGYTF.

Regarding this clonotype: A much larger clone is a single base away; this may be a read error. This sequence joins TRBV2 and TRBJ2-3, with 7 bases identical to TRBD2. After removal of 3 bases from V and 8 bases from J, the junction contained 11 bases not matched to a gene. The germline V gene has CDR1 SNHLY and CDR2 FYNNEI. The CDR3 covers 15 residues. The CDR3: CASSDDGLGAGTQYF. The CDR3 DNA reads TGTGCCAGCAGTGACGACGGACTAGGGGCAGGTACGCAGTATTTT.

This clonotype has a count of ten or more. The chain carries TRBV12-3 or TRBV12-4 and TRBJ2-7; D ambiguous. This CDR3 has 14 amino acids. Trimming pared 11 bases from V and 0 bases from J, leaving 17 bases between. The CDR3 coding sequence is TGTGCCTCACAAGAGACATCTATCTCCTACGAGCAGTACTTC. Protein: CASQETSISYEQYF.

This clonotype was found many times. The V call is TRBV5-6, the J call TRBJ1-2, with D unresolved. This CDR3 is built from 15 residues. Germline V gene lookup returns CDR1 SGHDT and CDR2 YYEEEE. The V gene lost 2 bases and the J gene lost 6 bases, with 17 bases spanning the gap. The CDR3 nucleotides are TGTGCCAGCAGCTTTACACCGACTGACTGGAATGGCTACACCTTC. Protein: CASSFTPTDWNGYTF. Combining the CDR3 with reference TRBV5-6 and TRBJ1-2 gives the whole variable domain DAGVTQSPTHLIKTRGQQVTLRCSPKSGHDTVSWYQQALGQGPQFIFQYYEEEERQRGNFPDRFSGHQFPNYSSELNVNALLLGDSALYLCASSFTPTDWNGYTFGSGTRLTVV.

This clonotype turned up a few times. The V call is TRBV11-2, the J call TRBJ2-1; either TRBD1 or TRBD2 may fit D (5 bases each). CDR1 SGHAT and CDR2 FQNNGV come from the germline V gene. Trimming left V 3 bases short and J 5 bases short, with 14 bases between. The CDR3 is made up of 15 amino acids. CDR3 in DNA: TGTGCCAGCAGCTTTGGGGCTAGCCGGAACAATGAGCAGTTCTTC. Amino acids: CASSFGASRNNEQFF.

This clonotype was seen a few times. The chain joins TRBV4-3 to TRBJ2-1, with TRBD2 as a possible D gene (6 bases). CDR1 and CDR2 from the germline V gene are LGHNA and YSLEER. Trimming removed 0 bases at V and 3 bases at J, with 12 bases between. This CDR3 spans 16 amino acids. The CDR3 coding sequence is TGCGCCAGCAGCCAAGACAGGGCGGGGTACTACAATGAGCAGTTCTTC. This gives the protein CASSQDRAGYYNEQFF.

There are many counts of this clonotype. This rearrangement joins TRBV4-2 to TRBJ1-5, with D perhaps matching TRBD1 (5 bases). CDR1 LGHNA and CDR2 YNFKEQ come from the germline V gene. This CDR3 is built from 16 residues. V was clipped by 0 bases and J by 1 base, with 10 bases between them. CDR3 loop: CASSQEAGPSNQPQHF. CDR3 nucleotide sequence: TGTGCCAGCAGCCAAGAGGCAGGGCCCAGCAATCAGCCCCAGCATTTT.

This clonotype was recorded many times. V usage is TRBV5-1 and J usage is TRBJ2-1; 8 bases match TRBD2. The CDR3 has 14 amino acids. The germline V gene encodes CDR1 SGHRS and CDR2 YFSETQ. The ends lost 2 bases at V and 5 bases at J; junction bases unmatched: 3. The CDR3 bases are TGCGCCAGCAGCTTAGCGGGAGCCCACAATGAGCAGTTCTTC. Translation gives CASSLAGAHNEQFF.

This clonotype was seen many times. This rearrangement joins TRBV5-4 to TRBJ2-2; the D is unclear. Germline V lookup: CDR1 SGHNT, CDR2 YYREEE (reference sequence). V was shortened by 1 base and J by 6 bases, with 7 bases between the two germline ends. The CDR3 has 13 amino acids. CDR3: CASSLSPSGELFF. CDR3 nucleotides: TGTGCCAGCAGCTTGAGTCCCTCCGGGGAGCTGTTTTTT.

The chain's CDR3 is CASSLDGQGVTGELFF. CDR3 sequence (DNA): TGTGCCAGCAGCTTGGACGGGCAGGGAGTGACCGGGGAGCTGTTTTTT. The chain links TRBV5-4 to TRBJ2-2; the D call may be TRBD1 or TRBD2 (5 bases each). The germline V and J ends were trimmed by 0 bases and 5 bases, with 14 bases remaining between them. The germline V gene has CDR1 SGHNT and CDR2 YYREEE (reference sequence). The CDR3 is 16 residues long. The full variable domain, in which reference TRBV5-4 and TRBJ2-2 provide the parts outside the CDR3, is ETGVTQSPTHLIKTRGQQVTLRCSSQSGHNTVSWYQQALGQGPQFIFQYYREEENGRGNFPPRFSGLQFPNYSSELNVNALELDDSALYLCASSLDGQGVTGELFFGEGSRLTVL.

This clonotype has at least ten counts. This chain joins TRBV20-1 and TRBJ2-3, with 12 positions matching TRBD2. Germline V gives CDR1 DFQATT, CDR2 SNEGSKA (reference sequence). The CDR3 loop spans 16 amino acids. V lost 6 bases and J lost 4; bases outside the gene matches: 11. CDR3 amino acids: CSALKRPSGGADTQYF. In nucleotides, the CDR3 is TGCAGTGCCCTTAAAAGGCCTAGCGGGGGGGCAGATACGCAGTATTTT.

This clonotype was recorded at least ten times. This chain connects TRBV4-1 to TRBJ2-1; D gene uncertain. This CDR3 is built from 15 residues. The germline CDR1 and CDR2 sequences are MGHRA and YSYEKL. Trimming cost V 1 base and J 1 base, with 8 bases left between them. CDR3 sequence: CASSQGSVSYNEQFF. The CDR3, as DNA: TGCGCCAGCAGCCAAGGGAGTGTATCCTACAATGAGCAGTTCTTC.

This clonotype was counted at least ten times. The rearrangement joins TRBV6-2 or TRBV6-3 to TRBJ1-1; possibly TRBD1 for D (5 bases). Germline lookup yields CDR1 MNHEY and CDR2 SVGEGT. V was clipped by 6 bases and J by 0 bases, with 11 bases between them. The CDR3 spans 14 residues. CDR3 loop: CASRVTALNTEAFF. DNA for the CDR3: TGTGCCAGCAGGGTGACAGCTTTGAACACTGAAGCTTTCTTT.

This clonotype was observed at least ten times. The genes are TRBV15 and TRBJ1-2; D ambiguous. Per germline, CDR1 LNHNV and CDR2 YYDKDF (reference sequence). This CDR3 is built from 15 residues. V was pared by 0 bases and J by 8 bases, with 16 bases between. CDR3 in amino acids: CATSREAQPIMGYTF. CDR3 bases: TGTGCCACCAGCAGAGAGGCCCAGCCCATTATGGGCTACACCTTC.

This clonotype was seen repeatedly, ten times or more. V usage is TRBV9 and J usage is TRBJ2-3; D tentatively fits TRBD1 or TRBD2 (5 bases each). The germline V gene encodes CDR1 SGDLS and CDR2 YYNGEE. The V gene lost 3 bases and the J gene lost 2 bases, with 16 bases spanning the gap. This CDR3 is built from 16 residues. CDR3 in amino acids: CASSAQRDPDTDTQYF. The CDR3 nucleotides are TGTGCCAGCAGCGCCCAACGGGACCCAGACACAGATACGCAGTATTTT.

This clonotype was observed at least ten times. The gene calls are TRBV7-8 and TRBJ1-5; D call uncertain. Germline V lookup: CDR1 SGHVS, CDR2 FQNEAQ. The CDR3 extends over 14 amino acids. The V gene lost 1 base and the J gene lost 2 bases, with 6 bases spanning the gap. In DNA form, the CDR3 reads TGTGCCAGCAGCTTAGGGGCTCGCAATCAGCCCCAGCATTTT. Translation: CASSLGARNQPQHF.

This clonotype was detected ten times or more. The chain couples TRBV6-2 or TRBV6-3 to TRBJ2-5; a weak D match, TRBD1 (6 bases). In germline, CDR1 is MNHEY, CDR2 SVGEGT. There are 12 residues in the CDR3. Trimming stripped 5 bases from V and 5 bases from J, with 9 bases between. The chain's CDR3 is CASSQTGETQYF. The CDR3 region has the DNA TGTGCCAGCAGTCAAACAGGGGAGACCCAGTACTTC.

This clonotype showed up just once. A much larger clone differs from this one at a single base, so this may be a read error. The chain uses TRBV29-1 and TRBJ2-7, with TRBD1 identical over 7 bases. CDR3 size: 16 residues. Losses at the gene ends were 2 bases for V and 7 bases for J; bases not matched to a gene: 17. Germline V gene sequence: CDR1 SQVTM, CDR2 ANQGSEA. As DNA, the CDR3 is TGCAGCGTTGAAAACAAACAAGACAGGGAGCGGCGAGAGCAGTACTTC. It encodes CSVENKQDRERREQYF.

This clonotype appeared many times. This chain joins TRBV6-2 or TRBV6-3 and TRBJ1-2; D might be TRBD1 (5 bases). The CDR3 extends over 14 amino acids. Germline assignment: CDR1 MNHEY and CDR2 SVGEGT. The ends were cut back, 6 bases at V and 4 bases at J, with 15 bases in the middle. DNA for the CDR3: TGTGCCAGCAGCCTCCAGACAGTCTCCTATGGCTACACCTTC. This codes for CASSLQTVSYGYTF.

This clonotype has a single count. The chain couples TRBV6-5 to TRBJ2-2, with 8 bases identical to TRBD2. The V and J ends lost 4 bases and 2 bases, in that order; junction bases with no gene match: 6. The CDR3 length is 16 residues. Germline lookup yields CDR1 MNHEY and CDR2 SVGAGI. The CDR3 sequence is CASSSGGGLNTGELFF. In nucleotides, the CDR3 is TGTGCCAGCAGTTCGGGGGGGGGCCTTAACACCGGGGAGCTGTTTTTT.

There are a few counts of this clonotype. The chain carries TRBV5-5 and TRBJ2-5, with D tentatively TRBD1 (5 bases). The ends were cut back, 0 bases at V and 5 bases at J, with 11 bases in the middle. The germline V gene encodes CDR1 SGHKS and CDR2 YYEKEE (reference sequence). The CDR3 sequence is 14 residues long. The CDR3 loop is CASSLATVLETQYF. As DNA, the CDR3 is TGTGCCAGCAGCTTGGCGACAGTCCTCGAGACCCAGTACTTC.

This clonotype was seen repeatedly, ten times or more. This chain joins TRBV20-1 and TRBJ1-1, with D perhaps matching TRBD1 (6 bases). The CDR3 loop spans 14 amino acids. Germline V lookup: CDR1 DFQATT, CDR2 SNEGSKA (reference sequence). Trimming pared 1 base from V and 8 bases from J, leaving 17 bases between. The CDR3 loop reads CSARGGARGVEAFF. The CDR3 nucleotides are TGCAGTGCTAGAGGTGGGGCGAGGGGGGTAGAAGCTTTCTTT.

This clonotype was found many times. The J gene is TRBJ2-3, the V gene TRBV20-1, with 7 positions matching TRBD2. The CDR3 spans 15 residues. The junction had 4 bases not matched to a gene; V was cut back by 0 bases and J by 1 base. Germline lookup yields CDR1 DFQATT and CDR2 SNEGSKA (reference sequence). In DNA form, the CDR3 reads TGCAGTGCTAGAGATCCGGGGGGACGCACAGATACGCAGTATTTT. Protein: CSARDPGGRTDTQYF.

This clonotype was detected a few times. The chain couples TRBV5-1 to TRBJ2-3; unclear D gene. The CDR3 is 12 residues long. Germline V lookup: CDR1 SGHRS, CDR2 YFSETQ. V was shortened by 6 bases and J by 2 bases, with 7 bases between the two germline ends. The CDR3 sequence is CASKQNTDTQYF. CDR3 in DNA: TGCGCCAGCAAGCAGAACACAGATACGCAGTATTTT. The full variable domain, with the rest looked up from reference TRBV5-1 and TRBJ2-3, is KAGVTQTPRYLIKTRGQQVTLSCSPISGHRSVSWYQQTPGQGLQFLFEYFSETQRNKGNFPGRFSGRQFSNSRSEMNVSTLELGDSALYLCASKQNTDTQYFGPGTRLTVL.

This clonotype was seen repeatedly, ten times or more. The chain is built from TRBV12-3 or TRBV12-4 and TRBJ2-3; D perhaps matches TRBD1 (5 bases). The CDR3 totals 15 residues. Trimming took 5 bases from V and 1 from J, leaving 13 bases between them. CDR3 residues: CASSQGYRGTDTQYF. Here the CDR3 DNA reads TGTGCCAGCAGTCAGGGATACCGGGGCACAGATACGCAGTATTTT.